The 23 T cell receptor beta chains below all came from one sample that was sequenced in a study of cytomegalovirus exposure and HLA in healthy donors. Assay used: immunoSEQ multiplex PCR; TCRdb lists only in-frame clones, some missing. The sample yields fewer than 150,000 clones, roughly 86% seen once. The specimen was PBMCs. These receptors were obtained from a man younger than 35 in good health and CMV-seropositive.

The rearrangement joins TRBV6-5 to TRBJ2-1; TRBD2 aligns across 11 bases. The V gene's germline CDR1 is MNHEY and CDR2 SVGAGI. V lost 7 bases and J lost 4; bases outside the gene matches: 6. This CDR3 comprises 15 residues. The CDR3 bases are TGTGCCAGCAACCTACTAGCGGGGGAGTACAATGAGCAGTTCTTC. Protein product: CASNLLAGEYNEQFF.

The chain has TRBV5-1 and TRBJ1-2, with 10 bases identical to TRBD1. The CDR3 sequence is 16 residues long. In germline, CDR1 is SGHRS, CDR2 YFSETQ. V was clipped by 4 bases and J by 3 bases; unmatched bases: 9. The CDR3 here is CASSRDRGRLDYGYTF. As DNA, the CDR3 is TGCGCCAGCAGCCGAGACAGGGGGCGCCTCGACTATGGCTACACCTTC.

The rearrangement joins TRBV2 to TRBJ2-1; 11 nucleotides align to TRBD2. CDR3 length equals 14 residues. Losses at the gene ends were 6 bases for V and 6 bases for J; bases not matched to a gene: 4. Per germline, CDR1 SNHLY and CDR2 FYNNEI. The CDR3: CASRVLAGVNEQFF. The CDR3 DNA follows: TGTGCCAGCAGAGTACTAGCGGGAGTCAATGAGCAGTTCTTC.

This clone was detected a few times. The chain combines TRBV2 with TRBJ1-5, with D hard to call. Trimming pared 7 bases from V and 2 bases from J, leaving 6 bases between. Germline V CDR1 and CDR2: SNHLY, FYNNEI. The CDR3 contains 12 residues. DNA of the CDR3: TGTGCCAGCACGAGGGGCAATCAGCCCCAGCATTTT. This encodes CASTRGNQPQHF.

The chain joins TRBV18 to TRBJ2-1; TRBD1 agrees at 7 bases. The ends lost 6 bases at V and 2 bases at J; junction bases unmatched: 7. Germline CDR1 KGHSH, CDR2 LQKENI. There are 15 residues in the CDR3. The CDR3 nucleotides read TGTGCCAGCTCCCTGACAGGGCTAGCCTACAATGAGCAGTTCTTC. It translates to CASSLTGLAYNEQFF.

V gene TRBV27 combines with J gene TRBJ2-3; D not certain. There are 13 residues in the CDR3. Germline-derived CDR1 and CDR2 are MNHEY and SMNVEV (reference sequence). Trimming cost V 2 bases and J 0 bases, with 3 bases left between them. The CDR3 loop reads CASSLLSTDTQYF. The CDR3 coding sequence is TGTGCCAGCAGTTTACTAAGCACAGATACGCAGTATTTT.

This clone was seen a handful of times. The chain links TRBV19 to TRBJ1-5, with a tentative D call TRBD1 (5 bases). V was shortened by 10 bases and J by 7 bases, with 17 bases between the two germline ends. This CDR3 is 13 amino acids long. In germline, CDR1 is LNHDA, CDR2 SQIVND (reference sequence). The CDR3 DNA follows: TGTGCCACCTCAAGCCGCGACAGACAGCCCCAGCATTTT. Its protein product is CATSSRDRQPQHF.

This clone has only one observation. The chain uses TRBV27 and TRBJ2-7; no definite D call. Germline CDR1 is MNHEY and CDR2 is SMNVEV (reference sequence). CDR3 length: 15 amino acids. Trimming removed 5 bases from V and 6 bases from J, with 20 bases in between. The CDR3 spells CASSITGAHPTEQYF. CDR3 bases: TGTGCCAGCAGTATTACGGGTGCCCATCCCACCGAGCAGTACTTC.

This chain joins TRBV4-1 and TRBJ2-7, with D possibly matching TRBD1 (5 bases). This CDR3 comprises 13 residues. The germline V gene has CDR1 MGHRA and CDR2 YSYEKL. Trimming shortened V by 6 bases and J by 6 bases, and 15 bases separated the two germline ends. CDR3 DNA sequence: TGCGCCAGCAGTGTTACAGGTTTGGTCGAGCAGTACTTC. Translated: CASSVTGLVEQYF.

This clone was recorded only once. J is TRBJ1-2 and V is TRBV7-9; TRBD1 aligns across 10 bases. The CDR3 is 15 residues long. Germline V gene data show CDR1 as SEHNR and CDR2 as FQNEAQ (reference sequence). V was pared by 4 bases and J by 6 bases, with 8 bases of the junction left unmatched. The CDR3 sequence: CASSSTGGLGDGYTF. In nucleotides, the CDR3 is TGTGCCAGCAGCTCGACAGGGGGCCTCGGAGATGGCTACACCTTC.

The chain employs TRBV4-2 and TRBJ1-2; tentative D call: TRBD1 (5 bases). V lost 0 bases and J 3 bases, leaving 11 bases between the germline ends. The CDR3 sequence is 15 residues long. CDR1 and CDR2 (germline): LGHNA, YNFKEQ. CDR3 coding DNA: TGTGCCAGCAGCCAAGATCTCAGGGCAGACTATGGCTACACCTTC. Translation gives CASSQDLRADYGYTF.

V is TRBV6-4 and J is TRBJ2-3, with 9 positions matching TRBD2. Germline loops: CDR1 MRHNA, CDR2 SNTAGT. The CDR3 sequence is 17 residues long. The V gene end was trimmed by 2 bases and the J gene end by 4 bases; junction bases not matched to a gene: 10. CDR3 in amino acids: CASSDGGTSMGSDTQYF. CDR3 nucleotide sequence: TGTGCCAGCAGTGACGGTGGGACTAGCATGGGGTCAGATACGCAGTATTTT.

J is TRBJ2-3 and V is TRBV13, with a possible D match to TRBD2 (6 bases). CDR1 is PRHDT, CDR2 FYEKMQ, per germline (reference sequence). The germline V and J ends were trimmed by 5 bases and 2 bases, with 11 bases remaining between them. The CDR3 totals 14 residues. Written as DNA, the CDR3 is TGTGCCAGCAGCCGGGGGTCCGACACAGATACGCAGTATTTT. Translation gives CASSRGSDTDTQYF.

This chain joins TRBV4-2 and TRBJ2-3; 8 nucleotides line up with TRBD2. This CDR3 region has 17 residues. J lost 1 base, V lost 0 bases, and 6 bases had no gene match. Germline V gene lookup returns CDR1 LGHNA and CDR2 YNFKEQ. The CDR3 sequence is CASSQEVSGGGTDTQYF. For the CDR3, the DNA is TGTGCCAGCAGCCAAGAAGTATCGGGGGGGGGCACAGATACGCAGTATTTT.

This clone was counted a single time. Here the CDR3 reads CASSQEGQGRGAFF. CDR3 sequence (DNA): TGTGCCAGCTCACAAGAAGGACAGGGCAGGGGAGCTTTCTTT. The gene calls are TRBV18 and TRBJ1-1, with 8 bases aligning to TRBD1. J gave up 10 bases and V 4 bases, and 11 bases lay outside the gene matches. CDR3 length: 14 residues. Germline lookup yields CDR1 KGHSH and CDR2 LQKENI.

This chain uses TRBV2 with TRBJ1-5, with a tentative D call TRBD1 (5 bases). The CDR3 loop spans 14 amino acids. V shed 6 bases and J shed 0 bases, with 9 bases lying between them. Germline lookup yields CDR1 SNHLY and CDR2 FYNNEI. The CDR3 sequence: CASRSQGSNQPQHF. The CDR3 region has the DNA TGTGCCAGCAGGAGCCAGGGTAGCAATCAGCCCCAGCATTTT.

J is TRBJ2-7 and V is TRBV5-1, with 10 bases fitting TRBD1. The CDR3 has 15 residues. Germline V gene lookup returns CDR1 SGHRS and CDR2 YFSETQ. V lost 2 bases to trimming and J lost 2 bases; unmatched junction nucleotides: 4. The CDR3 DNA reads as TGCGCCAGCAGCTTACGACAGGGGGCCCCCTACGAGCAGTACTTC. This translates into CASSLRQGAPYEQYF.

The V and J genes are TRBV19 and TRBJ1-2, with unresolved D. CDR1 LNHDA and CDR2 SQIVND come from the germline V gene (reference sequence). The CDR3 covers 17 residues. Between the trimmed V and J ends, which lost 1 base and 2 bases, there was a span of 17 bases. In DNA, the CDR3 is TGTGCCAGTAGTATAGGCGGAGGAAGAGGGAGGAACTATGGCTACACCTTC. It codes for CASSIGGGRGRNYGYTF. The entire variable domain, with the rest obtained from reference TRBV19 and TRBJ1-2, is as follows: DGGITQSPKYLFRKEGQNVTLSCEQNLNHDAMYWYRQDPGQGLRLIYYSQIVNDFQKGDIAEGYSVSREKKESFPLTVTSAQKNPTAFYLCASSIGGGRGRNYGYTFGSGTRLTVV.

V gene TRBV5-5 combines with J gene TRBJ1-3; D not certain. The CDR3 runs to 15 residues. Per germline, CDR1 SGHKS and CDR2 YYEKEE (reference sequence). Trimming took off 1 base at V and 4 bases at J, with 12 bases between the two ends. The chain's CDR3 is CASSLQVSAGNTIYF. The CDR3 DNA follows: TGTGCCAGCAGCTTGCAAGTATCAGCGGGAAACACCATATATTTT.

The table lists this clone with a count of one. The CDR3 spells CASSPSRGRGNTIYF. CDR3 nucleotides: TGTGCCAGCTCTCCCTCGAGGGGGCGTGGAAACACCATATATTTT. The genes are TRBV18 and TRBJ1-3; 7 nucleotides line up with TRBD1. The CDR3 covers 15 residues. With V trimmed by 6 bases and J by 3 bases, 8 bases remained unmatched. CDR1 KGHSH and CDR2 LQKENI come from the germline V gene.

This clone was seen repeatedly, ten times or more. This chain joins TRBV2 and TRBJ2-7, with D maybe TRBD2 (6 bases). Trimming shortened V by 5 bases and J by 7 bases, and 24 bases separated the two germline ends. Germline V CDR1 and CDR2: SNHLY, FYNNEI. CDR3 length: 16 residues. The CDR3 DNA is TGTGCCAGCAGTTGGGACTCTTCCCCACCTGTTAAGGAGCAGTACTTC. Translating gives CASSWDSSPPVKEQYF.

The CDR3 DNA reads as TGTGCCAGCAGAAAAACAGGGATAGGGGCCAACGTCCTGACTTTC. It yields the protein CASRKTGIGANVLTF. The chain employs TRBV27 and TRBJ2-6, with D maybe TRBD1 (6 bases). Germline V gene data show CDR1 as MNHEY and CDR2 as SMNVEV (reference sequence). The V gene lost 6 bases and the J gene lost 4 bases, with 13 bases spanning the gap. This CDR3 comprises 15 residues.

This chain links TRBV28 with TRBJ1-5; D ambiguous. This CDR3 is built from 14 residues. V lost 2 bases to trimming and J lost 4 bases, with 9 bases between them. The germline gives CDR1 MDHEN, CDR2 SYDVKM. DNA of the CDR3: TGTGCCAGCAGTTTAAGTACAGAGAATCAGCCCCAGCATTTT. Protein sequence: CASSLSTENQPQHF.